Below, 32 T cell receptor beta chains from the same sample are listed, as sequenced in a study of blood T cell repertoires in COVID-19. The assay was immunoSEQ multiplex PCR, and TCRdb's table has in-frame clones only and misses some. The table has approximately 210,000 clones, about four fifths seen once. The sequenced sample was peripheral blood. All receptors come from a middle-aged woman with active or convalescent COVID-19.

The chain couples TRBV19 to TRBJ2-3; 9 positions match TRBD2. Germline V gives CDR1 LNHDA, CDR2 SQIVND (reference sequence). The CDR3 runs 16 residues. V was pared by 5 bases and J by 4 bases, with 10 bases of the junction left unmatched. CDR3 protein: CASSPQGAGGSDTQYF. CDR3 nucleotides: TGTGCCAGTAGTCCCCAGGGAGCGGGAGGCTCAGATACGCAGTATTTT.

The chain uses TRBV24-1 and TRBJ1-1; 10 nucleotides agree with TRBD1. The germline V gene has CDR1 KGHDR and CDR2 SFDVKD. The trim removed 5 bases at V and 5 bases at J, leaving 10 bases unmatched. The CDR3 spans 16 residues. CDR3 amino acids: CATSGSGTGAGTEAFF. CDR3 in DNA: TGTGCCACCAGTGGCTCCGGGACAGGGGCAGGGACTGAAGCTTTCTTT.

This rearrangement joins TRBV28 to TRBJ1-2, with no clear D. From germline, CDR1 is MDHEN and CDR2 SYDVKM. The CDR3 runs 11 residues. The V gene lost 5 bases and the J gene lost 7 bases, with 8 bases spanning the gap. The CDR3 nucleotides are TGTGCCAGCAGTACAGTCCGTGGCTACACCTTC. It yields the protein CASSTVRGYTF.

The chain uses TRBV5-1 and TRBJ1-4; no definite D call. Per germline, CDR1 SGHRS and CDR2 YFSETQ. Trimming left V 1 base short and J 8 bases short, with 12 bases between. The CDR3 extends over 14 amino acids. The DNA for the CDR3 is TGCGCCAGCAGCTTGTCCGGGGTAGGCGAAAAACTGTTTTTT. Translating it yields CASSLSGVGEKLFF.

V usage is TRBV20-1 and J usage is TRBJ2-5; the match to TRBD2 covers 9 bases. J gave up 5 bases and V 3 bases, and 7 bases lay outside the gene matches. From germline, CDR1 is DFQATT and CDR2 SNEGSKA (reference sequence). The CDR3 is 14 amino acids. In nucleotides, the CDR3 is TGCAGTGCTAGTGTAGCGGGAGTTGGGGAGACCCAGTACTTC. It codes for CSASVAGVGETQYF.

This chain connects TRBV2 to TRBJ2-3; D gene unclear. Trimming removed 10 bases at V and 0 bases at J, with 14 bases between. CDR1 is SNHLY and CDR2 is FYNNEI in the germline V gene. This CDR3 has 14 amino acids. In DNA, the CDR3 is TGTGCCACCTCTCCTCGTCAGAGCACAGATACGCAGTATTTT. It translates to CATSPRQSTDTQYF.

Relative to its sample, this clone is medium-sized (0.01 to 0.1%). The chain is built from TRBV19 and TRBJ1-6; D call uncertain. Germline lookup yields CDR1 LNHDA and CDR2 SQIVND (reference sequence). V lost 7 bases and J lost 5, with 12 bases in between. The length of the CDR3 is 14 residues. CDR3 in amino acids: CASTEVSDNSPLHF. The CDR3 region has the DNA TGTGCCAGTACAGAGGTTTCGGATAATTCACCCCTCCACTTT. The full variable domain, completed using reference TRBV19 and TRBJ1-6, is DGGITQSPKYLFRKEGQNVTLSCEQNLNHDAMYWYRQDPGQGLRLIYYSQIVNDFQKGDIAEGYSVSREKKESFPLTVTSAQKNPTAFYLCASTEVSDNSPLHFGNGTRLTVT.

This clone was picked up many times. The rearrangement joins TRBV29-1 to TRBJ2-7, with TRBD2 matching 7 bases. The CDR3 contains 12 residues. V lost 7 bases and J lost 1; bases outside the gene matches: 4. Germline V gene lookup returns CDR1 SQVTM and CDR2 ANQGSEA. The CDR3 DNA reads TGCAGCGGTGGGGAGGGTTCCTACGAGCAGTACTTC. Amino acids: CSGGEGSYEQYF.

This clone has just a few counts. This chain uses TRBV5-4 with TRBJ1-1; TRBD1 is a possible D gene (5 bases). Germline lookup yields CDR1 SGHNT and CDR2 YYREEE (reference sequence). This CDR3 is 15 amino acids long. Trimming pared 2 bases from V and 0 bases from J, leaving 11 bases between. The DNA for the CDR3 is TGTGCCAGCAGCTTCGCCAGGGTGATGAACACTGAAGCTTTCTTT. Translation: CASSFARVMNTEAFF.

The CDR3 coding sequence is TGTGCCAGCAGTGCACGACAGGTTCTTAACTATGGCTACACCTTC. Translation: CASSARQVLNYGYTF. The chain couples TRBV2 to TRBJ1-2, with a tentative D call TRBD1 (6 bases). The CDR3 runs to 15 residues. The germline CDR1 and CDR2 sequences are SNHLY and FYNNEI. Trimming cost V 4 bases and J 1 base, with 13 bases left between them.

The V and J genes are TRBV2 and TRBJ2-7; tentative D call: TRBD1 (5 bases). V gave up 9 bases and J gave up 3 bases, with 21 bases separating them. In germline, CDR1 is SNHLY, CDR2 FYNNEI. The CDR3 spans 15 residues. CDR3 amino acids: CARKSTEANIYEQYF. CDR3 nucleotides: TGTGCCAGGAAATCGACAGAGGCCAATATCTACGAGCAGTACTTC.

This clone was seen just once. The chain combines TRBV11-3 with TRBJ2-1, with no clear D. This CDR3 spans 11 amino acids. The V and J ends lost 5 bases and 10 bases respectively, with 9 bases between them. Per the germline V gene, CDR1 is SGHNT and CDR2 is YENEEA. The CDR3 here is CASSRLSEQFF. CDR3 sequence (DNA): TGTGCCAGCAGCCGACTTTCAGAGCAGTTCTTC.

About this clone itself: One junction end disagrees with the germline gene, perhaps due to a read error. The chain has TRBV7-9 and TRBJ1-6, with 10 bases matching TRBD1. CDR3 size: 13 residues. Germline loops: CDR1 SEHNR, CDR2 FQNEAQ (reference sequence). CDR3 bases: TGTGCCAGCAGCTTAGGGGGACAGGGGCCGACGGACTTT. This codes for CASSLGGQGPTDF. The full variable domain, in which reference TRBV7-9 and TRBJ1-6 provide the parts outside the CDR3, is DTGVSQNPRHKITKRGQNVTFRCDPISEHNRLYWYRQTLGQGPEFLTYFQNEAQLEKSRLLSDRFSAERPKGSFSTLEIQRTEQGDSAMYLCASSLGGQGPTDFGNGTRLTVT.

The V and J genes are TRBV4-1 and TRBJ2-7; TRBD1 might be the D (5 bases). The V and J ends lost 5 bases and 6 bases respectively, with 17 bases between them. Germline CDR1 reads MGHRA; CDR2 reads YSYEKL. The CDR3 length is 14 residues. The CDR3: CASSLDIPSTEQYF. The CDR3, as DNA: TGCGCCAGCAGCTTGGACATCCCCTCCACCGAGCAGTACTTC.

This chain uses TRBV18 with TRBJ1-2; possible D gene TRBD1, 6 bases. This CDR3 region has 15 residues. Trimming shortened V by 6 bases and J by 4 bases, and 18 bases separated the two germline ends. From germline, CDR1 is KGHSH and CDR2 LQKENI. The CDR3 nucleotides are TGTGCCAGCTCGGCCGAGGTGGGGGCCGGCTATGGCTACACCTTC. Encoded protein: CASSAEVGAGYGYTF.

This rearrangement joins TRBV7-2 to TRBJ1-1, with a tentative D call TRBD1 (5 bases). V lost 2 bases to trimming and J lost 4 bases, with 11 bases between them. Per germline, CDR1 SGHTA and CDR2 FQGNSA. The CDR3 length is 14 residues. The CDR3 coding sequence is TGTGCCAGCAGCTTAAGTTCAGGGTCCACTGAAGCTTTCTTT. It encodes CASSLSSGSTEAFF.

The chain employs TRBV21-1 and TRBJ2-2; TRBD1 is the table's D call and was not checked against the DNA. TRBV21-1 is recorded as a pseudogene. There are 16 residues in the CDR3. This chain's CDR3 is CASIPGTGLLTGELFF. CDR3 nucleotides: TGTGCCAGCATCCCCGGGACAGGTTTACTCACCGGGGAGCTGTTTTTT.

The chain is built from TRBV27 and TRBJ1-1, with D possibly being TRBD1 (6 bases). Looked up from germline, CDR1 is MNHEY and CDR2 is SMNVEV (reference sequence). This CDR3 has 13 amino acids. Trimming took off 3 bases at V and 4 bases at J, with 9 bases between the two ends. The CDR3 is CASSFRGGTEAFF. CDR3 nucleotides: TGTGCCAGCAGTTTCCGAGGGGGCACTGAAGCTTTCTTT.

This chain uses TRBV10-2 with TRBJ1-2, with 11 bases lining up with TRBD1. The germline gives CDR1 WSHSY, CDR2 SAAADI. The CDR3 contains 15 residues. The junction had 10 bases not matched to a gene; V was cut back by 6 bases and J by 7 bases. CDR3 loop: CASRNGQGATRGYTF. Written as DNA, the CDR3 is TGCGCCAGCAGGAATGGACAGGGGGCGACTCGTGGCTACACCTTC.

The V call is TRBV7-2, the J call TRBJ1-5, with 11 bases matching TRBD1. The junction had 9 bases not matched to a gene; V was cut back by 5 bases and J by 0 bases. Germline assignment: CDR1 SGHTA and CDR2 FQGNSA. CDR3 length: 18 amino acids. This CDR3 reads CASSPRTGGLYSNQPQHF. In nucleotides, the CDR3 is TGTGCCAGCAGCCCCCGGACAGGGGGCCTCTATAGCAATCAGCCCCAGCATTTT.

J is TRBJ2-1 and V is TRBV12-3 or TRBV12-4, with 7 bases that match TRBD1. V was clipped by 6 bases and J by 6 bases; unmatched bases: 5. There are 13 residues in the CDR3. For the CDR3, the DNA is TGTGCCAGCAGGGCATCAGGGGGCAATGAGCAGTTCTTC. Amino acid sequence: CASRASGGNEQFF.

The chain couples TRBV5-1 to TRBJ1-6; maybe TRBD1 (5 bases). The V gene's germline CDR1 is SGHRS and CDR2 YFSETQ. The V end was cut by 1 base, the J end by 13 bases, with 24 bases between. The length of the CDR3 is 17 residues. Written as DNA, the CDR3 is TGCGCCAGCAGCTTGCGGGTCGGCAGGGATTCTAATCATCCCCTCCACTTT. Translation gives CASSLRVGRDSNHPLHF. Together with reference TRBV5-1 and TRBJ1-6, the CDR3 gives the full variable domain: KAGVTQTPRYLIKTRGQQVTLSCSPISGHRSVSWYQQTPGQGLQFLFEYFSETQRNKGNFPGRFSGRQFSNSRSEMNVSTLELGDSALYLCASSLRVGRDSNHPLHFGNGTRLTVT.

In its sample, this clone was seen a few times. V is TRBV7-2 and J is TRBJ1-4; no definite D call. V lost 1 base and J 8 bases, leaving 14 bases between the germline ends. CDR1 is SGHTA and CDR2 is FQGNSA in the germline V gene. This CDR3 region has 15 residues. The CDR3 nucleotides read TGTGCCAGCAGCTTAGTTGGAGGGTACGGGGAAAAACTGTTTTTT. It specifies CASSLVGGYGEKLFF.

The V call is TRBV7-3, the J call TRBJ2-2; TRBD2 matches 9 bases. The germline CDR1 and CDR2 sequences are SGHTA and FQGTGA. V gave up 4 bases and J gave up 3 bases; unmatched junction bases: 9. This CDR3 has 17 residues. CDR3 region: CASSSLGVAGDTGELFF. Written as DNA, the CDR3 is TGTGCCAGCAGCTCCCTTGGGGTAGCGGGGGACACCGGGGAGCTGTTTTTT.

V is TRBV10-3 and J is TRBJ1-5, with 7 bases matching TRBD1. Germline lookup yields CDR1 ENHRY and CDR2 SYGVKD. Trimming removed 7 bases from V and 5 bases from J; junction bases left unmatched: 8. This CDR3 contains 14 residues. The CDR3 protein is CAINRDSTHQPQHF. The CDR3 nucleotides are TGTGCCATCAACCGGGACAGTACTCATCAGCCCCAGCATTTT.

The V gene is TRBV5-4, the J gene TRBJ1-5, with D maybe TRBD1 (6 bases). V lost 4 bases and J 3 bases, leaving 11 bases between the germline ends. CDR1 is SGHNT and CDR2 is YYREEE in the germline V gene (reference sequence). This CDR3 contains 14 residues. CDR3 sequence: CASSARDTNQPQHF. CDR3 nucleotides: TGTGCCAGCAGCGCCCGGGACACCAATCAGCCCCAGCATTTT.

This rearrangement joins TRBV5-1 to TRBJ2-5, with D possibly matching TRBD1 (6 bases). The CDR3 is made up of 15 amino acids. Between the trimmed V and J ends, which lost 1 base and 3 bases, there was a span of 13 bases. From germline, CDR1 is SGHRS and CDR2 YFSETQ. CDR3 sequence (DNA): TGCGCCAGCAGCTTGTGGTTTCGGACAGAAGAGACCCAGTACTTC. This gives the protein CASSLWFRTEETQYF.

V usage is TRBV10-3 and J usage is TRBJ2-2; D gene uncertain. The CDR3 sequence is 14 residues long. Trimming took off 5 bases at V and 0 bases at J, with 7 bases between the two ends. Looked up from germline, CDR1 is ENHRY and CDR2 is SYGVKD. CDR3 DNA sequence: TGTGCCATCAGTCCCAGGCCGAACACCGGGGAGCTGTTTTTT. It yields the protein CAISPRPNTGELFF.

The V gene is TRBV29-1, the J gene TRBJ1-1; D is unclear. The germline CDR1 and CDR2 sequences are SQVTM and ANQGSEA. V shed 5 bases and J shed 8 bases, with 9 bases lying between them. The CDR3 has 10 residues. The CDR3 nucleotides are TGCAGCGTTCAGACAATAGAAGCTTTCTTT. It is translated as CSVQTIEAFF.

V usage is TRBV19 and J usage is TRBJ1-5; possibly TRBD1 for D (5 bases). This CDR3 is built from 14 residues. The V and J ends lost 8 bases and 2 bases respectively, with 13 bases between them. In germline, CDR1 is LNHDA, CDR2 SQIVND (reference sequence). The CDR3 nucleotides read TGTGCCAGTTGGGGCAGGGCTGGCAATCAGCCCCAGCATTTT. It specifies CASWGRAGNQPQHF.

The chain carries TRBV12-3 or TRBV12-4 and TRBJ2-7; no definite D call. CDR3 size: 13 residues. V was trimmed by 6 bases and J by 6 bases, leaving 15 bases between them. The CDR3 reads CASSPSFPGEQYF. DNA for the CDR3: TGTGCCAGCAGCCCCTCTTTTCCGGGCGAGCAGTACTTC.

This chain uses TRBV18 with TRBJ1-5; 8 nucleotides line up with TRBD1. The CDR3 contains 17 residues. CDR1 is KGHSH, CDR2 LQKENI, per germline. V trimming: 0 bases; J trimming: 5 bases; junction bases outside the gene matches: 9. CDR3 sequence: CASSPPPAGGPHQPQHF. For the CDR3, the DNA is TGTGCCAGCTCACCACCGCCAGCAGGGGGCCCCCATCAGCCCCAGCATTTT. The variable domain in full, completed from reference TRBV18 and TRBJ1-5, reads NAGVMQNPRHLVRRRGQEARLRCSPMKGHSHVYWYRQLPEEGLKFMVYLQKENIIDESGMPKERFSAEFPKEGPSILRIQQVVRGDSAAYFCASSPPPAGGPHQPQHFGDGTRLSIL.